This T cell receptor (beta chain) was recovered during a study of blood T cell repertoires in COVID-19. On the study more broadly: COVID-19 samples, acute and convalescent, were from the United States, Italy and Spain.

Looked up from germline, CDR1 is SGHTA and CDR2 is FQGNSA. V lost 5 bases and J 4 bases, leaving 14 bases between the germline ends. The CDR3 runs to 14 residues. Authors' methods: How many nucleated cells were present was estimated from reference gene primer amplification. The protocol was immunoSEQ multiplex PCR, while the TCRdb copy is restricted to in-frame clones and leaves out a portion. The V and J calls and the clone size are those of that table, but D and trimming were determined from the DNA. Here the sample spans 150,000 to 200,000 clones, roughly 83% being singletons. The chain joins TRBV7-2 to TRBJ1-2, with D possibly being TRBD1 (5 bases). Sequenced sample: peripheral blood. The sequence came from a woman older than 75 with active or convalescent COVID-19. Here the CDR3 reads CASSGAGTFYGYTF. In DNA, the CDR3 is TGTGCCAGCAGCGGAGCCGGGACTTTCTATGGCTACACCTTC.